Below, one T cell receptor (beta chain) is given with its context. Its antigen specificity is not known. No much larger clonotype is one base removed from it; base qualities were not supplied. For TCR beta sequencing, genomic DNA was taken from unsorted PBMCs, and those PBMCs had been isolated from peripheral blood. The data are from a study (dated by TCRdb to about 2022). Survey-level sequencing on the immunoSEQ platform was used to profile the TCR beta chain repertoires. Regarding the original processing steps: Repertoire diversity was measured with the inverse Simpson index, and CDR3 amino acid length spectratypes and V-J pairing frequencies were compared. TCR beta CDR3 sequences were matched against VDJdb to annotate clonotypes specific to SARS-CoV-2, CMV, influenza A and EBV. What TCRdb holds here is the immuneACCESS table cut down to in-frame rearrangements. Part of the clones is not present; checked against another copy, under half of the missing clones reflect an unresolved V gene, and the others are unexplained. Clone size and the V and J calls come from that table; the DNA yielded D and trimming. The sample contains nearly 70,000 clones, 93% of them found a single time. The ten top clones hold 4.4% of the sample.

Study-wide conclusions, independent of this receptor: Further investigation, including longitudinal sampling and assessment of a control group, is stated by the authors to be required.

The germline V gene specifies SGHDT as CDR1 and YYEEEE as CDR2. For this chain, trimming is 0 bases at the V end and 5 bases at the J end, and the number of junction bases without a gene match is 9. The CDR3 goes from the cysteine to the phenylalanine over 16 residues. Only the CDR3 DNA stays, 48 bases, in frame from base 1. This TCR was sampled from a man in his forties with rheumatoid arthritis. Sequenced: PBMCs. The V and J genes are TRBV5-6 and TRBJ1-2; 8 of the junction bases match TRBD1. The CDR3 here reads CASSLGQGALAYGYTF. The DNA reads TGTGCCAGCAGCTTGGGGCAGGGGGCCCTCGCATATGGCTACACCTTC.